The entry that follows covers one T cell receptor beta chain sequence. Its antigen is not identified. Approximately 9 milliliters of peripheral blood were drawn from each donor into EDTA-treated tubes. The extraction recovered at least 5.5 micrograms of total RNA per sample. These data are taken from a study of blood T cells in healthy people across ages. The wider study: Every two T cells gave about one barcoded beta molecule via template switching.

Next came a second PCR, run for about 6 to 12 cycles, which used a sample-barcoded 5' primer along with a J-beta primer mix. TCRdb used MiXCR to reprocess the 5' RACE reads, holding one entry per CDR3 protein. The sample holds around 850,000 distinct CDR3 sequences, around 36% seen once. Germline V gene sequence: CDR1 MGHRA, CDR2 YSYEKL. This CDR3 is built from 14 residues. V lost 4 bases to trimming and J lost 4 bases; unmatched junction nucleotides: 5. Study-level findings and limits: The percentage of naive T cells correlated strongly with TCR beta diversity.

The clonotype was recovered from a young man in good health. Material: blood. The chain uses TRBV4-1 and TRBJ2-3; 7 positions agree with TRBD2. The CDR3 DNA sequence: TGCGCCAGCAGCCGGAATGCGGGGGCAGATACGCAGTATTTT. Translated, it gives CASSRNAGADTQYF.